The T cell receptor (beta chain) described here comes from a study of patients and donors after allogeneic stem cell transplantation. TCRdb ran MiXCR on the RT-PCR reads and lists one entry per CDR3 protein. The profile shows around 200,000 distinct CDR3 sequences, 35% to 45% of them singletons. CDR3 length: 17 amino acids. Losses at the gene ends were 2 bases for V and 4 bases for J; bases not matched to a gene: 8. Germline V gene sequence: CDR1 MNHEY, CDR2 SVGAGI. What was sequenced was blood, either unsorted or a sorted T cell fraction (not recorded which). The sequence was obtained from a human donor who was either an allogeneic HSCT recipient or a stem cell or donor lymphocyte infusion donor (not recorded which). It is not recorded whose cells these are; they may come from a transplant donor. V and J are TRBV6-5 and TRBJ1-1; 12 bases are a match to TRBD1. The CDR3 is CASSYDRDRGLPTEAFF. In DNA, the CDR3 is TGTGCCAGCAGTTACGACCGGGACAGGGGGCTACCCACTGAAGCTTTCTTT.